This T cell receptor (beta chain) was sequenced for a study of response to subunit inactivated influenza vaccine. General observations from the study: Authors suggested that a seasonal influenza vaccination recruits few new T cells each time.

To note about this clonotype: Its specificity is unknown.

V was cut by 3 bases and J by 2 bases, with 12 bases left in between. From germline, CDR1 is MDHEN and CDR2 SYDVKM. The CDR3 totals 15 residues. TCRdb passed the RT-PCR reads through MiXCR, listing each CDR3 protein once. The table lists approximately 700,000 distinct CDR3 sequences, 15% to 18% of them singletons, with roughly 11% in the top ten. V and J are TRBV28 and TRBJ2-3; no clear D gene. The sequence was collected from a man in his fifties who received an inactivated influenza vaccine. This sample comprised PBMCs from blood, obtained approximately 13 days after vaccination. The CDR3 loop is CASSLLGGYTDTQYF. DNA for the CDR3: TGTGCCAGCAGTTTGCTCGGCGGTTACACAGATACGCAGTATTTT.